These 8 T cell receptor beta chains share one sample of origin, sequenced in a study of blood T cell repertoires in COVID-19. Profiling relied on immunoSEQ multiplex PCR, and the TCRdb table lists in-frame clones only, not all of them. The data show more than 200,000 clones, with 70% to 90% seen just once and roughly 2.6% held by the top ten. The source material was peripheral blood. These receptors originate from a man aged 30 to 39 with COVID-19, enrolled during active disease.

The chain joins TRBV7-6 to TRBJ2-3; TRBD1 matches at 7 bases. Per the germline V gene, CDR1 is SGHVS and CDR2 is FNYEAQ. J lost 0 bases, V lost 2 bases, and 8 bases had no gene match. There are 17 residues in the CDR3. The CDR3 sequence is CASSLPRGGSSTDTQYF. CDR3 DNA sequence: TGTGCCAGCAGCTTACCCAGAGGGGGCTCTAGCACAGATACGCAGTATTTT.

This clone has more than one count but fewer than ten. The chain recombines TRBV2 with TRBJ2-3; 8 nucleotides align to TRBD2. The CDR3 contains 15 residues. CDR1 SNHLY and CDR2 FYNNEI come from the germline V gene. The J segment lost 0 bases and the V segment lost 7 bases, leaving 6 bases of the junction unmatched. The CDR3 region has the DNA TGTGCCAGCATTCCTAGCGGGCTTAGCACAGATACGCAGTATTTT. Its protein product is CASIPSGLSTDTQYF.

The chain uses TRBV5-1 and TRBJ2-1; possible D gene TRBD2, 6 bases. The V gene lost 0 bases and the J gene lost 9 bases, with 10 bases spanning the gap. Germline CDR1 and CDR2: SGHRS and YFSETQ. The CDR3 spans 13 residues. CDR3 sequence reads: CASSLADGGEQFF. CDR3 in DNA: TGCGCCAGCAGCTTGGCCGACGGGGGTGAGCAGTTCTTC.

J is TRBJ1-1 and V is TRBV24-1; D is ambiguous. Germline CDR1 KGHDR, CDR2 SFDVKD. This CDR3 has 13 residues. V lost 9 bases, J lost 4 bases, and 14 bases lay in between. DNA of the CDR3: TGTGCCACCGATGCGGGTGAAGGCACTGAAGCTTTCTTT. This encodes CATDAGEGTEAFF.

J is TRBJ2-1 and V is TRBV4-1; 7 positions agree with TRBD2. Germline V CDR1 and CDR2: MGHRA, YSYEKL. The CDR3 length is 19 residues. V was clipped by 1 base and J by 7 bases; unmatched bases: 19. The chain's CDR3 is CASSQAPSTGSGMENEQFF. CDR3 DNA: TGCGCCAGCAGCCAAGCACCCTCCACTGGCAGCGGGATGGAGAATGAGCAGTTCTTC.

The chain joins TRBV3-1 (or the pseudogene TRBV3-2) to TRBJ1-2; tentative D call: TRBD1 (5 bases). This CDR3 comprises 14 residues. Germline V gene lookup returns CDR1 LGHDT and CDR2 YNNKEL (reference sequence). Between the trimmed V and J ends, which lost 6 bases and 2 bases, there was a span of 13 bases. The CDR3 DNA reads as TGTGCCAGCAGACTTATGGGGGGAAACTATGGCTACACCTTC. Its translation is CASRLMGGNYGYTF.

The chain uses TRBV7-8 and TRBJ1-6, with D possibly TRBD1 on 5 matching bases. CDR3 length equals 16 residues. V shed 2 bases and J shed 2 bases, with 10 bases lying between them. From germline, CDR1 is SGHVS and CDR2 FQNEAQ. The CDR3 here is CASSLLQGPYNSPLHF. The CDR3 DNA sequence: TGTGCCAGCAGCTTACTCCAGGGCCCCTATAATTCACCCCTCCACTTT. The entire variable domain, with the rest obtained from reference TRBV7-8 and TRBJ1-6, is as follows: GAGVSQSPRYKVAKRGQDVALRCDPISGHVSLFWYQQALGQGPEFLTYFQNEAQLDKSGLPSDRFFAERPEGSVSTLKIQRTQQEDSAVYLCASSLLQGPYNSPLHFGNGTRLTVT.

The chain links TRBV27 to TRBJ2-2; 10 nucleotides align to TRBD2. V lost 10 bases and J lost 1; bases outside the gene matches: 3. The germline V gene has CDR1 MNHEY and CDR2 SMNVEV (reference sequence). The CDR3 length is 14 residues. CDR3 bases: TGTGCCACCTCTAGCGGGAGGAACACCGGGGAGCTGTTTTTT. Translating it yields CATSSGRNTGELFF.